Listed here is a single TCR beta chain. Using immunoSEQ multiplex PCR, the repertoire was profiled, and TCRdb retains in-frame clones only, with some absent. The sample shows 120,000 to 150,000 clones, around 90% of them seen only once. The germline CDR1 and CDR2 sequences are SGHKS and YYEKEE (reference sequence). After removal of 4 bases from V and 6 bases from J, the junction contained 6 bases not matched to a gene. The CDR3 length is 14 residues. Clinical history as reported by participants underpinned cohort assignment. Those designated as exposed participants met a COVID-19 case within 2 weeks before study entry. This entry belongs to a study of blood T cell repertoires in COVID-19. Overall study: Both acute and convalescent COVID-19 samples were obtained from the United States, Italy and Spain.

The V call is TRBV5-5, the J call TRBJ1-5; 8 positions agree with TRBD1. Sequenced: PBMCs or T cells enriched from blood (not recorded which). This clonotype originated in a woman between 40 and 50 years old who had been exposed to COVID-19. The CDR3 nucleotides are TGTGCCAGCAGCCAGGACAGGGCGGGTCAGCCCCAGCATTTT. This gives the protein CASSQDRAGQPQHF.